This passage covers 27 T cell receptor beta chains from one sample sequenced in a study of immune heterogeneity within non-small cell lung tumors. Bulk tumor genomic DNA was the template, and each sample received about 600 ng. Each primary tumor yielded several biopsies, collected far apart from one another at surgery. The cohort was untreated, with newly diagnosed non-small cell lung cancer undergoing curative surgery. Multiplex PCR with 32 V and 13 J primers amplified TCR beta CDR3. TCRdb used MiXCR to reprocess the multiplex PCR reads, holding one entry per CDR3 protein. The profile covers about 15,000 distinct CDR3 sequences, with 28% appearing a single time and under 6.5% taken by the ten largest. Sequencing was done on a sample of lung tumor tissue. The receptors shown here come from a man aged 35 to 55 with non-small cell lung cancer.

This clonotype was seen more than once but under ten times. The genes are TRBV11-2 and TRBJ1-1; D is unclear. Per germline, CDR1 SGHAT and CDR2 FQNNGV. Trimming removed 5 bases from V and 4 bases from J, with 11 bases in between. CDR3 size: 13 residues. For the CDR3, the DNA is TGTGCCAGCAGCGACCGGGGTGGCACTGAAGCTTTCTTT. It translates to CASSDRGGTEAFF. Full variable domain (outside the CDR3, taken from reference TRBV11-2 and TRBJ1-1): EAGVAQSPRYKIIEKRQSVAFWCNPISGHATLYWYQQILGQGPKLLIQFQNNGVVDDSQLPKDRFSAERLKGVDSTLKIQPAKLEDSAVYLCASSDRGGTEAFFGQGTRLTVV.

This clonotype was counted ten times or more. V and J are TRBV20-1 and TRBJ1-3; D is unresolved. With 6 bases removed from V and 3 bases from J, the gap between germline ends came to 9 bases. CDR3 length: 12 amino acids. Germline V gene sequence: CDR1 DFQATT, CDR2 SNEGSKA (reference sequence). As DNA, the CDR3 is TGCAGTGCGCCCACGGATGGAAACACCATATATTTT. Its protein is CSAPTDGNTIYF.

CDR3 sequence: CASSPGGGLAGIKQYF. DNA of the CDR3: TGCGCCAGTAGCCCCGGTGGAGGACTAGCGGGAATCAAGCAGTACTTC. The gene calls are TRBV5-1 and TRBJ2-7, with 12 positions matching TRBD2. There are 16 residues in the CDR3. Germline trimming cut 8 bases from V and 8 bases from J; bases unmatched to any gene: 17. Germline V gives CDR1 SGHRS, CDR2 YFSETQ.

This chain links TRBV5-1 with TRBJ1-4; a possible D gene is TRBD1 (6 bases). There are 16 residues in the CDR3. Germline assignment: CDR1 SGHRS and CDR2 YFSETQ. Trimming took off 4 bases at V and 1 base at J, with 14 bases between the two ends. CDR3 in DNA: TGCGCCAGCAGCCCCGAGGGCAGGGGAACTAATGAAAAACTGTTTTTT. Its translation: CASSPEGRGTNEKLFF.

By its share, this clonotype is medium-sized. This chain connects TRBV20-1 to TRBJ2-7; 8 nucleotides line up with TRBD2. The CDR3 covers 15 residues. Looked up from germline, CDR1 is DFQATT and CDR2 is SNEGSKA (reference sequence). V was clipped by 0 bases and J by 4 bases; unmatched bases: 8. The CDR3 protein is CSARDRTSGSYEQYF. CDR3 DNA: TGCAGTGCTAGAGATCGAACTAGCGGATCTTACGAGCAGTACTTC.

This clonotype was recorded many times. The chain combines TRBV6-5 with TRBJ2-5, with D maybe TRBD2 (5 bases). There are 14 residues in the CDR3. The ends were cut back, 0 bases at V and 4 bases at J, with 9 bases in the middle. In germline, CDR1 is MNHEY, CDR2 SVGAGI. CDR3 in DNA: TGTGCCAGCAGTTACTCGAAAGGAGGAGAGACCCAGTACTTC. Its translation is CASSYSKGGETQYF.

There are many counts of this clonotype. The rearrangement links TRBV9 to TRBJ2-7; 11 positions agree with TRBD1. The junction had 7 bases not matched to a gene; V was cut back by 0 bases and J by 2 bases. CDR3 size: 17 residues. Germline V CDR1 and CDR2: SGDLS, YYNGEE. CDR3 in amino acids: CASSVGTGGYAPYEQYF. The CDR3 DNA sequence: TGTGCCAGCAGCGTAGGGACAGGGGGCTATGCACCCTACGAGCAGTACTTC.

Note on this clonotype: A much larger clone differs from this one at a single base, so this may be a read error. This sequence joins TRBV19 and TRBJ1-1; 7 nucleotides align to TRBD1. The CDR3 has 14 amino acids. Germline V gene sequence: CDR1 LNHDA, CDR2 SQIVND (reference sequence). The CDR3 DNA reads TGTGACAGTCTGTCGACAGGGTTGAACACTGAAGCTTTCTTT. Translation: CDSLSTGLNTEAFF.

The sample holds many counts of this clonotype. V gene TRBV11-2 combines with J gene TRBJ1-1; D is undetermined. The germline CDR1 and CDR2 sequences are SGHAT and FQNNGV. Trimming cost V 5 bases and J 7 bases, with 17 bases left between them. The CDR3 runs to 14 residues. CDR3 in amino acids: CASSPLAGGGEAFF. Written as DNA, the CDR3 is TGTGCCAGCAGCCCCCTCGCGGGAGGCGGTGAAGCTTTCTTT.

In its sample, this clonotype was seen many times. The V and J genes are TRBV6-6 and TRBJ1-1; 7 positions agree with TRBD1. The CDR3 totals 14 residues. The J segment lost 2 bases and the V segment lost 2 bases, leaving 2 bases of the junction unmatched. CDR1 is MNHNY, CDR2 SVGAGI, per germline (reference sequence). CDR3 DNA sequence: TGTGCCAGCAGTTACGGGACAGCTAACACTGAAGCTTTCTTT. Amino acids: CASSYGTANTEAFF.

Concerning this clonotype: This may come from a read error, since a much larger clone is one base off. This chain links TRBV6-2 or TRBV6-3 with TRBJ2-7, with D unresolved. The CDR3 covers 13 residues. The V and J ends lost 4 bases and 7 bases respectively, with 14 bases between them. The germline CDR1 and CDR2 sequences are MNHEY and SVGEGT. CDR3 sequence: CASSLIAMSEQYF. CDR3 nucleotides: TGTGCCAGCAGTTTAATTGCAATGAGTGAGCAGTACTTC.

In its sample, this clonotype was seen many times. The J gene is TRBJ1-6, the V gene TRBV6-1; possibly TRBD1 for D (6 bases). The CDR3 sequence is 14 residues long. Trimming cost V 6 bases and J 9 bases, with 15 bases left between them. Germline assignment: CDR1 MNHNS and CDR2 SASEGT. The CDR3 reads CASSRGQPFSPLHF. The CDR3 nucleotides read TGTGCCAGCAGCCGCGGACAGCCGTTTTCACCCCTCCACTTT.

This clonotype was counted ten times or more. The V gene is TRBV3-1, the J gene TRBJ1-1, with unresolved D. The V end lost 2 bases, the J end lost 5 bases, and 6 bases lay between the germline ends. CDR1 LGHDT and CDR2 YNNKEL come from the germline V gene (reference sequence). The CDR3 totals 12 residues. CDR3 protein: CASSQLGTEAFF. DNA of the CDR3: TGTGCCAGCAGCCAACTAGGGACTGAAGCTTTCTTT. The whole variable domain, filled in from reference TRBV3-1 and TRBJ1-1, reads DTAVSQTPKYLVTQMGNDKSIKCEQNLGHDTMYWYKQDSKKFLKIMFSYNNKELIINETVPNRFSPKSPDKAHLNLHINSLELGDSAVYFCASSQLGTEAFFGQGTRLTVV.

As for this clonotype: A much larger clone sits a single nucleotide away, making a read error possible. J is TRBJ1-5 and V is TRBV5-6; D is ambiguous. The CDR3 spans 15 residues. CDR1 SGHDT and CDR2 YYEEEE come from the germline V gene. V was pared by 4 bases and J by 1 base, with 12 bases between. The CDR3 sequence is CASSLCGWSNQPQHF. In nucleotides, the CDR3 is TGTGCCAGCAGCCTTTGTGGGTGGAGCAATCAGCCCCAGCATTTT.

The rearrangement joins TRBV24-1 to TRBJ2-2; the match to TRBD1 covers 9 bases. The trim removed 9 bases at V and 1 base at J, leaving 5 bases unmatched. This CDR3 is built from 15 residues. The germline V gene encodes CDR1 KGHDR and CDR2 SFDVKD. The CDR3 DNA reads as TGTGCCACCGCACCGGGACAGGGGAACACCGGGGAGCTGTTTTTT. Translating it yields CATAPGQGNTGELFF.

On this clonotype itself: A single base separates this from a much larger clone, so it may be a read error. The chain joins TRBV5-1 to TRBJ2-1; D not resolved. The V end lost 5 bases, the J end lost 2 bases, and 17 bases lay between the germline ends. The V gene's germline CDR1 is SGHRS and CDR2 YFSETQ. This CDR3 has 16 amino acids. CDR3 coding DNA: TGCGCCAGCAGTTCCGGCGCCGTCACTCCCTACAATGAGCAGTTCTTC. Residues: CASSSGAVTPYNEQFF. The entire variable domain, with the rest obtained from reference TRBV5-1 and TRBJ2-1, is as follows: KAGVTQTPRYLIKTRGQQVTLSCSPISGHRSVSWYQQTPGQGLQFLFEYFSETQRNKGNFPGRFSGRQFSNSRSEMNVSTLELGDSALYLCASSSGAVTPYNEQFFGPGTRLTVL.

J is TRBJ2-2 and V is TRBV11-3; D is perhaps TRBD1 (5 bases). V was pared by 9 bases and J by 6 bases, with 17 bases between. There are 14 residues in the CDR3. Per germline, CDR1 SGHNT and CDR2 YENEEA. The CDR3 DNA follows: TGTGCCAGAGGACAAGGGTTGGGCGCCGGGGAGCTGTTTTTT. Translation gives CARGQGLGAGELFF.

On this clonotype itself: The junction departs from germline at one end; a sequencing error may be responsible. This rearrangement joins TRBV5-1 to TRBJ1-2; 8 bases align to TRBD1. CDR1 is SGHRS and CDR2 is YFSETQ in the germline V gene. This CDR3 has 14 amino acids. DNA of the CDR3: TGCGCCATCAGCTTGGACAGGGAGAACTATGGCTACACCTTC. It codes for CAISLDRENYGYTF.

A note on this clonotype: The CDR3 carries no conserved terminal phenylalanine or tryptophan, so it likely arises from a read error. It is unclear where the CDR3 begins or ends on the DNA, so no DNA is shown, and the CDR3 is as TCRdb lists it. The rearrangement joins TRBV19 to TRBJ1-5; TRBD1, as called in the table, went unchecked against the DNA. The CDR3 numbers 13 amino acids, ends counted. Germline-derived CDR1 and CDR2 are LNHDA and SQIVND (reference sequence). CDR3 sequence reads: CASTDRADQPHHL.

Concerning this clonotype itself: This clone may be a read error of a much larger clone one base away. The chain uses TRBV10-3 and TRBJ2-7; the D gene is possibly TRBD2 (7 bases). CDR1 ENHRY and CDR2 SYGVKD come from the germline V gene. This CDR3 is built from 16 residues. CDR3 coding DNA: TGTGACATCAGTGAGCAGGGGACTAAAGGAGCCTACGAGCAGTACTTC. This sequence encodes CDISEQGTKGAYEQYF.

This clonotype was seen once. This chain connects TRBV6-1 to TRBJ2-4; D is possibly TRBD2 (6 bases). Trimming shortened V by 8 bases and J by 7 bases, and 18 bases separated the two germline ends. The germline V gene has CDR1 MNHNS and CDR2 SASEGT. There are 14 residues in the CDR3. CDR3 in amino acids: CASCTSEGSNIQYF. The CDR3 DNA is TGTGCCAGCTGCACATCGGAGGGGTCGAACATTCAGTACTTC.

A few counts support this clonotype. The CDR3 here is CASSDQGASTDTQYF. CDR3 DNA: TGTGCCAGCAGTGACCAGGGGGCTAGCACAGATACGCAGTATTTT. The chain couples TRBV6-4 to TRBJ2-3, with 8 bases fitting TRBD1. This CDR3 comprises 15 residues. In germline, CDR1 is MRHNA, CDR2 SNTAGT. Trimming removed 2 bases from V and 0 bases from J; junction bases left unmatched: 1.

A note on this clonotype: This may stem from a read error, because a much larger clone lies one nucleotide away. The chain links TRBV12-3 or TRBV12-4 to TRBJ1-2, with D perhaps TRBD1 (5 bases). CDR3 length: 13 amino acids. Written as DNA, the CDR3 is TGTGCCAGCAGTATAGCCAGGGACTATGGCTACACCTTC. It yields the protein CASSIARDYGYTF.

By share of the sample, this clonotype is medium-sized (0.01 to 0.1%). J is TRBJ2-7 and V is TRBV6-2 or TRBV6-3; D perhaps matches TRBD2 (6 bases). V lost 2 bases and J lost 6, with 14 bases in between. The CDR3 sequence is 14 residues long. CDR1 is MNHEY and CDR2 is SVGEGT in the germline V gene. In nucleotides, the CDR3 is TGTGCCAGCAGTTACGGAGGGCCGGAGCGCGAGCAGTACTTC. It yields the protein CASSYGGPEREQYF.

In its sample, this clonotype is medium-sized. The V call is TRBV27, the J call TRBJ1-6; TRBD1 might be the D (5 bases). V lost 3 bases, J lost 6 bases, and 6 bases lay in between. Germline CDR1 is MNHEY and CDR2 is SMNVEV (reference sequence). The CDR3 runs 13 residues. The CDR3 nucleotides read TGTGCCAGCAGTTTGGGGGGTAATTCACCCCTCCACTTT. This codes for CASSLGGNSPLHF.

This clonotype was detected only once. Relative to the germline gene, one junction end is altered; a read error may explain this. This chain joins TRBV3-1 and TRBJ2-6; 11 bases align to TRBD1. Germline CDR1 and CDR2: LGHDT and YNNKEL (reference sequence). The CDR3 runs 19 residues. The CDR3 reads CASSQHTGTGGSGANVLIF. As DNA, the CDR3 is TGTGCCAGCAGCCAGCACACCGGGACAGGGGGATCTGGGGCCAACGTCCTGATTTTC.

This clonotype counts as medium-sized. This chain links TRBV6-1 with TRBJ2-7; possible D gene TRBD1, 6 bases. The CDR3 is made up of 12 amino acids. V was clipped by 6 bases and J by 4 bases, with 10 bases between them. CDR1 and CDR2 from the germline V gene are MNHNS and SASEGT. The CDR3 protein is CASRGQSYEQYF. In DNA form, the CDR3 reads TGTGCCAGCAGAGGACAGTCTTACGAGCAGTACTTC.